This T cell receptor (beta chain) is from a study of breast tumors, draining lymph nodes, adjacent tissues. General study results and limits: Tumors had less TCR diversity than lymph nodes, more than nontumor tissue. Most tumor T cells seemingly derive from lymph node, then expand in tumor. Data only fit, rather than demonstrated, lymph node origin of most tumor T cells.

Trimming cost V 6 bases and J 3 bases; bases outside gene matches: 9. This CDR3 is built from 15 residues. Germline-derived CDR1 and CDR2 are MNHNS and SASEGT. One entry per CDR3 protein results from TCRdb running MiXCR on the multiplex PCR reads. The sample has about 12,000 distinct CDR3 sequences, less than 85% seen once; the top ten hold around 44%. Worth noting for this clonotype: Its antigen is as yet unknown.

The origin of this receptor is a female donor with breast cancer. Some clones in this sample may be carry-over from other donors' samples. Sequencing input: tumor-adjacent breast tissue. The chain links TRBV6-1 to TRBJ2-3; 7 bases agree with TRBD1. The CDR3 here is CASREPGQRTDTQYF. CDR3 coding DNA: TGTGCCAGCAGGGAGCCGGGACAGCGGACAGATACGCAGTATTTT.